The 6 T cell receptor beta chains presented below share a single source sample, sequenced in a study of control samples from healthy donors and cancer patients (dated by TCRdb to about 2020). The library was prepared using the immunoSEQ multiplex PCR assay. Not all clones reach the TCRdb copy of this immuneACCESS table, which keeps in-frame sequences only. Checked studies attribute under half of the gap to unresolved V genes and leave the rest unexplained. This sample gives about 140,000 clones in total; approximately 94% of them show up just once. Clones ranked in the top ten supply about an eighth of the sample. The specimen sequenced was blood. The receptor source for this set is a man between 35 and 55 years old in good health.

The CDR3 protein is CASRQRNREKGIHF. The CDR3 coding sequence is TGTGCCAGCAGGCAAAGAAACAGGGAAAAGGGAATCCACTTT. The chain couples TRBV5-6 to TRBJ1-6; possibly TRBD1 for D (6 bases). CDR1 and CDR2 from the germline V gene are SGHDT and YYEEEE. Deletions cut 5 bases from V and 17 bases from J, with 23 bases between. This CDR3 contains 14 residues.

V and J are TRBV7-8 and TRBJ1-3; no firm D call. V gave up 4 bases and J gave up 4 bases, with 14 bases separating them. The CDR3 is made up of 15 amino acids. The germline V gene encodes CDR1 SGHVS and CDR2 FQNEAQ. The CDR3, as DNA: TGTGCCAGCAGCTCCGACGGAATTGGAGGAAACACCATATATTTT. It yields the protein CASSSDGIGGNTIYF.

J is TRBJ2-2 and V is TRBV6-5; 11 nucleotides align to TRBD1. Germline CDR1 MNHEY, CDR2 SVGAGI. The CDR3 contains 15 residues. V gave up 4 bases and J gave up 6 bases; unmatched junction bases: 4. The CDR3 region is CASSSPGQGAGELFF. For the CDR3, the DNA is TGTGCCAGCAGTTCGCCGGGACAGGGGGCCGGGGAGCTGTTTTTT.

J is TRBJ2-1 and V is TRBV30; no reliable D call. V lost 1 base and J lost 9, with 16 bases in between. Germline-derived CDR1 and CDR2 are GTSNPN and SVGIG (reference sequence). The CDR3 totals 14 residues. Written as DNA, the CDR3 is TGTGCCTGGAGTGCGGCTGGAGTTGGGGTTGAGCAGTTCTTC. Translated, it gives CAWSAAGVGVEQFF. The full variable domain, rest sourced from reference TRBV30 and TRBJ2-1, is SQTIHQWPATLVQPVGSPLSLECTVEGTSNPNLYWYRQAAGRGLQLLFYSVGIGQISSEVPQNLSASRPQDRQFILSSKKLLLSDSGFYLCAWSAAGVGVEQFFGPGTRLTVL.

The chain joins TRBV4-2 to TRBJ1-5; 7 nucleotides align to TRBD1. From germline, CDR1 is LGHNA and CDR2 YNFKEQ. The CDR3 spans 15 residues. Trimming cost V 0 bases and J 5 bases; bases outside gene matches: 4. The CDR3 nucleotides are TGTGCCAGCAGCCAAGATGACAGGGCCCATCAGCCCCAGCATTTT. Translation gives CASSQDDRAHQPQHF.

The V and J genes are TRBV7-2 and TRBJ1-1; D gene ambiguous. V dropped 3 bases and J dropped 1 base, with 9 bases sitting between them. The CDR3 extends over 14 amino acids. Germline-derived CDR1 and CDR2 are SGHTA and FQGNSA. DNA for the CDR3: TGTGCCAGCAGCTTGAGGAGCAGGAACACTGAAGCTTTCTTT. Protein sequence: CASSLRSRNTEAFF.